This note documents a single T cell receptor (beta chain) sequence. The data derive from a study of blood T cell repertoires in COVID-19. Looking at the study overall: PBMCs, B-cell-depleted T cells, or T cells were the source of the cDNA or gDNA that made up the material.

In the study's own analysis: Reference gene primer amplification yielded estimated nucleated cell counts. Some clones are missing from TCRdb's copy, which holds only in-frame ones; the method was immunoSEQ multiplex PCR. That table furnishes V, J and clone size, whereas the DNA furnished D and trimming. This table holds around 200,000 clones, over 80% found once. Trimming cost V 3 bases and J 3 bases, with 15 bases left between them. The CDR3 length is 15 residues. Germline CDR1 and CDR2: MNHNS and SASEGT. Symptom resolution, clearance, or two negative PCRs marked donors in Cohort 3 as recovered. Sequencing used PBMCs or T cells enriched from blood (not recorded which). V is TRBV6-1 and J is TRBJ2-7; D is perhaps TRBD1 (5 bases). This clonotype originated in a man aged 30 to 39 who had recovered from COVID-19. CDR3 residues: CASSEVAGKGYEQYF. The CDR3 region has the DNA TGTGCCAGCAGTGAGGTAGCAGGGAAGGGCTACGAGCAGTACTTC.